This T cell receptor beta chain comes out of a study of blood T cell repertoires in COVID-19. In the original analysis: Researchers report that nucleated cell counts were estimated from reference gene primer amplification. Sequenced by immunoSEQ multiplex PCR; TCRdb stores in-frame clones only, minus some. The D gene and trimming were derived from the DNA, and the V and J assignments and clone size from that table. The profile shows around 250,000 clones, about 86% of them singletons. CDR1 and CDR2 from the germline V gene are ENHRY and SYGVKD. The length of the CDR3 is 13 residues. Those enrolled, adults aged 18 to 89 years, came from 20 to 25 US areas. Clinical histories supplied by participants themselves formed the basis of cohort assignment. Resolution of symptoms, clearance, or two negative PCRs was present in recovered Cohort 3 donors.

The chain employs TRBV10-3 and TRBJ2-7; D perhaps matches TRBD2 (6 bases). Sequenced input: PBMCs or T cells enriched from blood (not recorded which). The source is a man aged 50 to 60 who had recovered from COVID-19. As DNA, the CDR3 is TGTGTAATCGCTACTAGCTACCTCTACGAGCAGTACTTC. It is translated as CVIATSYLYEQYF.